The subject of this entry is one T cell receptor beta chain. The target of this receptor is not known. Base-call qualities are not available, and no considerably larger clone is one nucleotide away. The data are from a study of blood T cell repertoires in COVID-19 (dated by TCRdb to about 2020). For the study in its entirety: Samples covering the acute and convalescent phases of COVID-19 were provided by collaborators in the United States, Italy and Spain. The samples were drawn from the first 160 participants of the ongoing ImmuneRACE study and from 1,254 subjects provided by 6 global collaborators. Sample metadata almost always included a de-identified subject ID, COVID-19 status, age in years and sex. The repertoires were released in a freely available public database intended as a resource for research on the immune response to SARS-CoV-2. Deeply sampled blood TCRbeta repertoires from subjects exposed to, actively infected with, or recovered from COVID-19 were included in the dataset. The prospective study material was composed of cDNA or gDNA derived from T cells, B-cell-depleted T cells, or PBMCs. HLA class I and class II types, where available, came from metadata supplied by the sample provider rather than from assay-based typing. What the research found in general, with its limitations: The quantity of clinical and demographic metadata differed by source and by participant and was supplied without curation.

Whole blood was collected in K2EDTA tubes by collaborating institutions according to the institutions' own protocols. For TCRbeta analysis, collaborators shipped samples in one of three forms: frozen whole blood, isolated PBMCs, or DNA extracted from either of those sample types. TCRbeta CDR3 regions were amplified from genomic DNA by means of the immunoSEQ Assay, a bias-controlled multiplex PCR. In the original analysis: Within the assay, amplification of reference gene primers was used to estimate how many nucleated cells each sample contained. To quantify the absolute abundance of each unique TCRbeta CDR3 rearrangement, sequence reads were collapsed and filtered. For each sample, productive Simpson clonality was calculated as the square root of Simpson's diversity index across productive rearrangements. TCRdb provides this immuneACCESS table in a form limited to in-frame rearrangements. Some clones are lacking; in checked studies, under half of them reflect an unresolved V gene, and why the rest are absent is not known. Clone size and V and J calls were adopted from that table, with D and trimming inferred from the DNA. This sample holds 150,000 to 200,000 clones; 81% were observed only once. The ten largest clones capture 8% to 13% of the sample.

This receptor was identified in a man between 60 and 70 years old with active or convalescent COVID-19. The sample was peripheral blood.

The CDR3 protein sequence reads: CASSGFSGSGNTIYF. The DNA reads as follows: TGTGCCAGCAGCGGGTTTTCGGGGTCTGGAAACACCATATATTTT. Rearrangement joined TRBV9 to TRBJ1-3; the D gene lacks a confident call. Relative to germline, V is 3 bases shorter and J is 1 base shorter, with 11 bases between their ends. The CDR3, cysteine through phenylalanine, is 15 amino acids long. CDR3 DNA is the only sequence kept; it has 45 bases, read in frame from the first base. CDR1 and CDR2 are read off the germline V gene as SGDLS and YYNGEE.